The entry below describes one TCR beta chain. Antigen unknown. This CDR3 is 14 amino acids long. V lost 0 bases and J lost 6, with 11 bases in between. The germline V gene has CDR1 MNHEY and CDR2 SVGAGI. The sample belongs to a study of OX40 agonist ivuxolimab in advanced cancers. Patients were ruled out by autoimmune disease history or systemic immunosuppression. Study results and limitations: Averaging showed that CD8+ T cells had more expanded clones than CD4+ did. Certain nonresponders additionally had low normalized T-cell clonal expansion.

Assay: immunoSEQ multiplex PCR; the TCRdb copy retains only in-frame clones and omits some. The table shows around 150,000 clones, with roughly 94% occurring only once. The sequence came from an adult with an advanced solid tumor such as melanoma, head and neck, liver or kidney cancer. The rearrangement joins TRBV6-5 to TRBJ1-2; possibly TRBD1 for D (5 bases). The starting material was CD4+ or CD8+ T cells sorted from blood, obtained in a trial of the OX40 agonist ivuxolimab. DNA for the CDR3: TGTGCCAGCAGTTACTCGGCAGGGAATAATGGCTACACCTTC. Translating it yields CASSYSAGNNGYTF.